Following are 17 T cell receptor beta chains from one sample sequenced in a study of blood T cell repertoires in COVID-19. Profiling relied on immunoSEQ multiplex PCR, and the TCRdb table lists in-frame clones only, not all of them. The sample has some 85,000 clones, 75% to 85% seen once. The source material was peripheral blood. The receptors come from an elderly woman with acute or convalescent COVID-19.

This chain uses TRBV3-1 (or the pseudogene TRBV3-2) with TRBJ2-2; maybe TRBD1 (5 bases). The CDR3 extends over 16 amino acids. The V gene's germline CDR1 is LGHDT and CDR2 YNNKEL (reference sequence). The V end was cut by 2 bases, the J end by 2 bases, with 12 bases between. CDR3 nucleotides: TGTGCCAGCAGCCAATCCTTTAGGGGTAACACCGGGGAGCTGTTTTTT. It translates to CASSQSFRGNTGELFF.

The chain recombines TRBV5-6 with TRBJ1-3; the D is unclear. In germline, CDR1 is SGHDT, CDR2 YYEEEE. The CDR3 contains 16 residues. V was trimmed by 3 bases and J by 0 bases, leaving 13 bases between them. CDR3 amino acids: CASSSRGYLSGNTIYF. CDR3 nucleotides: TGTGCCAGCAGCTCCCGGGGTTACCTCTCTGGAAACACCATATATTTT.

The chain has TRBV3-1 (or the pseudogene TRBV3-2) and TRBJ1-4; D is possibly TRBD1 (5 bases). The CDR3 spans 14 residues. Between the trimmed V and J ends, which lost 2 bases and 6 bases, there was a span of 10 bases. The germline gives CDR1 LGHDT, CDR2 YNNKEL (reference sequence). For the CDR3, the DNA is TGTGCCAGCAGCCAAACCCTGACAGATGAAAAACTGTTTTTT. Translating gives CASSQTLTDEKLFF.

This chain connects TRBV3-1 (or the pseudogene TRBV3-2) to TRBJ1-2; D might be TRBD1 (5 bases). This CDR3 has 14 amino acids. Germline values: CDR1 LGHDT, CDR2 YNNKEL (reference sequence). Trimming stripped 3 bases from V and 6 bases from J, with 14 bases between. CDR3 sequence reads: CASSHLGGTDGYTF. DNA for the CDR3: TGTGCCAGCAGCCACCTGGGGGGTACCGATGGCTACACCTTC.

CDR3: CASSLLGGRNPDTQYF. DNA for the CDR3: TGTGCCAGCAGCCTTTTAGGGGGCAGGAACCCAGATACGCAGTATTTT. J is TRBJ2-3 and V is TRBV11-2; 7 positions agree with TRBD1. CDR1 and CDR2 from the germline V gene are SGHAT and FQNNGV. This CDR3 contains 16 residues. J was trimmed by 4 bases and V by 5 bases; bases with no gene match: 12.

The V call is TRBV30, the J call TRBJ2-3, with D possibly TRBD2 on 5 matching bases. Germline CDR1 reads GTSNPN; CDR2 reads SVGIG (reference sequence). The V end lost 5 bases, the J end lost 0 bases, and 24 bases lay between the germline ends. This CDR3 is built from 18 residues. DNA of the CDR3: TGTGCCTGGCGCGGCGGAGACTACCCAAGAACTAGCACAGATACGCAGTATTTT. It translates to CAWRGGDYPRTSTDTQYF. Full variable domain (missing parts from reference TRBV30 and TRBJ2-3): SQTIHQWPATLVQPVGSPLSLECTVEGTSNPNLYWYRQAAGRGLQLLFYSVGIGQISSEVPQNLSASRPQDRQFILSSKKLLLSDSGFYLCAWRGGDYPRTSTDTQYFGPGTRLTVL.

This clone was observed a single time. V usage is TRBV4-1 and J usage is TRBJ1-2; D is unclear. Trimming shortened V by 2 bases and J by 4 bases, and 8 bases separated the two germline ends. The CDR3 extends over 13 amino acids. Germline V lookup: CDR1 MGHRA, CDR2 YSYEKL. CDR3: CASSQHHSYGYTF. CDR3 DNA sequence: TGCGCCAGCAGCCAACACCACTCCTATGGCTACACCTTC.

A few counts support this clone. The rearrangement links TRBV30 to TRBJ2-7, with TRBD1 matching over 8 bases. The CDR3 is 13 amino acids. V trimming: 2 bases; J trimming: 3 bases; junction bases outside the gene matches: 3. Germline V gene data show CDR1 as GTSNPN and CDR2 as SVGIG (reference sequence). Written as DNA, the CDR3 is TGTGCCTGGAGTACAGGGGGGTTCTACGAGCAGTACTTC. This translates into CAWSTGGFYEQYF.

The rearrangement joins TRBV18 to TRBJ2-3; 14 bases match TRBD2. The germline gives CDR1 KGHSH, CDR2 LQKENI. This CDR3 contains 16 residues. The trim removed 8 bases at V and 5 bases at J, leaving 9 bases unmatched. Here the CDR3 DNA reads TGTGCCAGCCTATCAGGGACTAGCGGGAGTGAAGATACGCAGTATTTT. Translation: CASLSGTSGSEDTQYF.

V gene TRBV2 combines with J gene TRBJ1-1; D unclear. In germline, CDR1 is SNHLY, CDR2 FYNNEI. CDR3 length: 13 amino acids. Between the trimmed V and J ends, which lost 3 bases and 0 bases, there was a span of 5 bases. The CDR3 sequence is CASSDNMNTEAFF. The CDR3 DNA sequence: TGTGCCAGCAGTGATAATATGAACACTGAAGCTTTCTTT.

The rearrangement joins TRBV2 to TRBJ1-5; possible D gene TRBD1, 5 bases. Trimming left V 6 bases short and J 1 base short, with 10 bases between. The CDR3 is 14 residues long. Germline V gene lookup returns CDR1 SNHLY and CDR2 FYNNEI. The CDR3 nucleotides read TGTGCCAGCAGAGCAGGGTTGAGCAATCAGCCCCAGCATTTT. Protein sequence: CASRAGLSNQPQHF. Based on the CDR3 plus reference TRBV2 and TRBJ1-5, the full variable domain is EPEVTQTPSHQVTQMGQEVILRCVPISNHLYFYWYRQILGQKVEFLVSFYNNEISEKSEIFDDQFSVERPDGSNFTLKIRSTKLEDSAMYFCASRAGLSNQPQHFGDGTRLSIL.

The genes are TRBV30 and TRBJ1-2; D is possibly TRBD1 (6 bases). There are 14 residues in the CDR3. Trimming stripped 4 bases from V and 2 bases from J, with 14 bases between. Germline V gives CDR1 GTSNPN, CDR2 SVGIG (reference sequence). CDR3 in amino acids: CAWNLRGRNYGYTF. CDR3 DNA sequence: TGTGCCTGGAACCTCAGGGGCCGGAACTATGGCTACACCTTC.

V and J are TRBV28 and TRBJ1-5; 7 positions match TRBD1. Germline CDR1 reads MDHEN; CDR2 reads SYDVKM. This CDR3 comprises 15 residues. With 2 bases clipped from V and 6 bases from J, the junction kept 7 bases outside the gene matches. The CDR3 DNA sequence: TGTGCCAGCAGTTTAGGGGACAGTACAGTTCAGCCCCAGCATTTT. Protein: CASSLGDSTVQPQHF.

The chain has TRBV27 and TRBJ2-6; D is perhaps TRBD2 (5 bases). V lost 3 bases and J 0 bases, leaving 9 bases between the germline ends. This CDR3 is 16 amino acids long. Germline CDR1 and CDR2: MNHEY and SMNVEV (reference sequence). The CDR3 DNA follows: TGTGCCAGCAGTTTGAGGGCGGCCTCTGGGGCCAACGTCCTGACTTTC. It translates to CASSLRAASGANVLTF.

CDR3: CASSLDLRETGGNYGYTF. The CDR3 coding sequence is TGTGCCAGCAGCTTAGATCTACGGGAGACAGGGGGCAACTATGGCTACACCTTC. The chain couples TRBV11-2 to TRBJ1-2; TRBD1 agrees at 10 bases. V was clipped by 0 bases and J by 2 bases; unmatched bases: 9. The CDR3 spans 18 residues. From germline, CDR1 is SGHAT and CDR2 FQNNGV.

The genes are TRBV6-6 and TRBJ2-7; 7 bases map to TRBD1. In germline, CDR1 is MNHNY, CDR2 SVGAGI (reference sequence). The length of the CDR3 is 14 residues. J gave up 3 bases and V 6 bases, and 8 bases lay outside the gene matches. CDR3 in amino acids: CASRLDRDGYEQYF. Written as DNA, the CDR3 is TGTGCCAGCAGATTAGACAGGGACGGCTACGAGCAGTACTTC.

V gene TRBV6-5 combines with J gene TRBJ2-4; the match to TRBD2 covers 11 bases. Trimming at V came to 5 bases and at J to 6 bases, leaving 6 bases not matched to a gene. CDR3 length: 15 residues. In germline, CDR1 is MNHEY, CDR2 SVGAGI. CDR3 nucleotides: TGTGCCAGCAGTACTAGCGGGAGAGGGGGAAACATTCAGTACTTC. It yields the protein CASSTSGRGGNIQYF.